The sequence of this T cell receptor beta chain was determined in a study of OX40 agonist ivuxolimab in advanced cancers. Details on this clone: Antigen unknown.

Findings of the study overall: Also present in some nonresponders was a low level of normalized T-cell clonal expansion.

Profiling relied on immunoSEQ multiplex PCR, and the TCRdb table lists in-frame clones only, not all of them. The data contain tens of thousands of clones, around 86% of them singletons. The CDR3 contains 12 residues. The germline V gene has CDR1 SGDLS and CDR2 YYNGEE. V was clipped by 3 bases and J by 5 bases, with 9 bases between them. The sequences come from CD4+ or CD8+ T cells sorted from blood, collected in a trial of the OX40 agonist ivuxolimab. The chain couples TRBV9 to TRBJ2-7; tentatively, D is TRBD2 (5 bases). This TCR came from an adult with an advanced solid tumor such as melanoma, head and neck, liver or kidney cancer. CDR3 DNA sequence: TGTGCCAGCAGCGCCCGGGAAAACGAGCAGTACTTC. Encoded protein: CASSARENEQYF.